The next 27 T cell receptor beta chains were all read from a single sample in a study of cytomegalovirus exposure and HLA in healthy donors. Amplification used 60 Vbeta primers and 13 Jbeta primers. Profiling relied on immunoSEQ multiplex PCR, and the TCRdb table lists in-frame clones only, not all of them. Of over 200,000 clones in the sample, under 80% were seen once. The sample was PBMCs. The receptors were sampled from a woman aged 25-40 years in good health and CMV-seronegative.

V and J are TRBV19 and TRBJ1-5; TRBD1 might be the D (6 bases). CDR3 length: 13 amino acids. CDR1 is LNHDA, CDR2 SQIVND, per germline (reference sequence). The V end lost 6 bases, the J end lost 7 bases, and 13 bases lay between the germline ends. CDR3 amino acids: CASSRGGEQPQHF. The CDR3 DNA follows: TGTGCCAGTAGCCGAGGGGGGGAGCAGCCCCAGCATTTT.

The chain combines TRBV29-1 with TRBJ1-2, with D possibly TRBD1 on 5 matching bases. V dropped 8 bases and J dropped 0 bases, with 16 bases sitting between them. There are 14 residues in the CDR3. The germline V gene has CDR1 SQVTM and CDR2 ANQGSEA. The CDR3 loop reads CSLGRGKANYGYTF. The DNA of the CDR3 is TGCAGCCTAGGGAGGGGAAAAGCTAACTATGGCTACACCTTC.

The rearrangement joins TRBV7-9 to TRBJ1-1; D is possibly TRBD1 (5 bases). Germline lookup yields CDR1 SEHNR and CDR2 FQNEAQ (reference sequence). The CDR3 sequence is 15 residues long. The V end was cut by 7 bases, the J end by 6 bases, with 21 bases between. CDR3 DNA: TGTGCCAGCAACTATCTGGGAGGGGCCTTCCCTGAAGCTTTCTTT. Its protein product is CASNYLGGAFPEAFF.

The chain couples TRBV6-5 to TRBJ2-3; possible D gene TRBD2, 6 bases. Germline values: CDR1 MNHEY, CDR2 SVGAGI. This CDR3 is 12 amino acids long. The ends were cut back, 11 bases at V and 5 bases at J, with 14 bases in the middle. CDR3 nucleotide sequence: TGTGCCGCGGGGAGGATGGGAGATACGCAGTATTTT. Translation: CAAGRMGDTQYF.

This clone has more than one count but fewer than ten. The chain couples TRBV6-1 to TRBJ1-2; no definite D call. The V and J ends lost 2 bases and 8 bases respectively, with 12 bases between them. Looked up from germline, CDR1 is MNHNS and CDR2 is SASEGT. The CDR3 contains 13 residues. CDR3 nucleotide sequence: TGTGCCAGCAGTGAAAATGAGGGAAAAGGCTACACCTTC. Translated, it gives CASSENEGKGYTF.

The chain recombines TRBV25-1 with TRBJ1-5; D remains ambiguous. The CDR3 is made up of 15 amino acids. Trimming shortened V by 3 bases and J by 3 bases, and 12 bases separated the two germline ends. CDR1 MGHDK and CDR2 SYGVNS come from the germline V gene. The CDR3 is CASSDSGGYNQPQHF. In nucleotides, the CDR3 is TGTGCCAGCAGTGATTCGGGAGGGTACAATCAGCCCCAGCATTTT.

V and J are TRBV6-5 and TRBJ1-1, with D unresolved. The CDR3 loop spans 13 amino acids. Looked up from germline, CDR1 is MNHEY and CDR2 is SVGAGI. The V and J ends lost 7 bases and 11 bases respectively, with 20 bases between them. The CDR3 sequence: CASTPRQPRRAFF. The DNA of the CDR3 is TGTGCCAGCACTCCTAGGCAACCCCGGAGGGCTTTCTTT.

As DNA, the CDR3 is TGTGCCACCAGCAGAGATCGGGGACTAGCGGGGGCCAACGAGCAGTACTTC. Translating gives CATSRDRGLAGANEQYF. This sequence joins TRBV15 and TRBJ2-7; 14 bases agree with TRBD2. Germline-derived CDR1 and CDR2 are LNHNV and YYDKDF (reference sequence). J gave up 5 bases and V 0 bases, and 6 bases lay outside the gene matches. The CDR3 runs 17 residues. Full variable domain (rest looked up from reference TRBV15 and TRBJ2-7): DAMVIQNPRYQVTQFGKPVTLSCSQTLNHNVMYWYQQKSSQAPKLLFHYYDKDFNNEADTPDNFQSRRPNTSFCFLDIRSPGLGDTAMYLCATSRDRGLAGANEQYFGPGTRLTVT.

This chain connects TRBV23-1 to TRBJ1-6; 11 nucleotides agree with TRBD1. TRBV23-1 is filed as an ORF, its function uncertain. V lost 8 bases and J lost 6; bases outside the gene matches: 15. This CDR3 region has 18 residues. The CDR3 loop reads CASGQGATQEEPNSPLHF. The CDR3 nucleotides are TGCGCCAGCGGACAGGGGGCGACCCAAGAAGAACCTAATTCACCCCTCCACTTT.

J is TRBJ1-6 and V is TRBV2; D uncertain. V dropped 7 bases and J dropped 11 bases, with 12 bases sitting between them. The CDR3 is 12 residues long. Germline lookup yields CDR1 SNHLY and CDR2 FYNNEI. Here the CDR3 reads CASTGNGPPLHF. The CDR3 DNA is TGTGCCAGCACGGGGAACGGTCCACCCCTCCACTTT.

DNA for the CDR3: TGTGCCTGGAGTGTAGGGGGGGCAGGGTCTAATGAAAAACTGTTTTTT. Its protein is CAWSVGGAGSNEKLFF. The J gene is TRBJ1-4, the V gene TRBV30, with D possibly being TRBD1 (6 bases). CDR1 is GTSNPN and CDR2 is SVGIG in the germline V gene (reference sequence). V lost 0 bases, J lost 3 bases, and 14 bases lay in between. CDR3 length: 16 amino acids.

V gene TRBV19 combines with J gene TRBJ1-2, with 8 bases identical to TRBD1. The V and J ends lost 0 bases and 7 bases, in that order; junction bases with no gene match: 4. Germline values: CDR1 LNHDA, CDR2 SQIVND (reference sequence). The CDR3 has 14 residues. The CDR3 DNA sequence: TGTGCCAGTAGTATAGAGGGCAGGGGGCCTGGCTACACCTTC. Translating it yields CASSIEGRGPGYTF.

The rearrangement links TRBV30 to TRBJ1-2; TRBD1 might be the D (5 bases). This CDR3 has 14 amino acids. The V and J ends lost 0 bases and 0 bases respectively, with 8 bases between them. Germline V gene data show CDR1 as GTSNPN and CDR2 as SVGIG (reference sequence). In DNA, the CDR3 is TGTGCCTGGAGTGTAGGAGGGGCTAACTATGGCTACACCTTC. Translating gives CAWSVGGANYGYTF.

This rearrangement joins TRBV6-5 to TRBJ2-1; TRBD1 might be the D (5 bases). The germline V and J ends were trimmed by 2 bases and 6 bases, with 5 bases remaining between them. CDR3 length equals 12 residues. Germline CDR1 and CDR2: MNHEY and SVGAGI. Here the CDR3 reads CASSYRGNEQFF. CDR3 bases: TGTGCCAGCAGTTACAGGGGCAATGAGCAGTTCTTC.

The gene calls are TRBV7-6 and TRBJ2-7; 9 bases agree with TRBD1. The CDR3 loop spans 16 amino acids. Per the germline V gene, CDR1 is SGHVS and CDR2 is FNYEAQ. Germline trimming cut 0 bases from V and 9 bases from J; bases unmatched to any gene: 12. The chain's CDR3 is CASSLAVGDRAVRQYF. For the CDR3, the DNA is TGTGCCAGCAGCTTAGCGGTGGGGGACAGGGCGGTGAGGCAGTACTTC.

This clone was counted a single time. V gene TRBV6-4 combines with J gene TRBJ2-7, with TRBD1 matching over 9 bases. V was clipped by 4 bases and J by 4 bases; unmatched bases: 14. CDR1 and CDR2 from the germline V gene are MRHNA and SNTAGT. This CDR3 is 17 amino acids long. The CDR3 DNA follows: TGTGCCAGCAGTGGGACAGGGGATGGTGGAGGTAGGTACGAGCAGTACTTC. Translated: CASSGTGDGGGRYEQYF.

The CDR3 reads CASRTAGGGEQYF. CDR3 in DNA: TGCGCCAGCAGGACAGCGGGAGGAGGCGAGCAGTACTTC. The J gene is TRBJ2-5, the V gene TRBV5-1; 9 bases fit TRBD2. Near its end, the DNA agrees better with TRBJ2-7, so the J call may be wrong. The CDR3 is 13 amino acids. Germline values: CDR1 SGHRS, CDR2 YFSETQ.

V usage is TRBV5-4 and J usage is TRBJ2-1; 7 bases agree with TRBD2. Looked up from germline, CDR1 is SGHNT and CDR2 is YYREEE (reference sequence). The trim removed 3 bases at V and 8 bases at J, leaving 14 bases unmatched. This CDR3 has 16 residues. This CDR3 reads CASSSNLGEGMDEQFF. As DNA, the CDR3 is TGTGCCAGCAGCTCGAACCTCGGGGAGGGTATGGATGAGCAGTTCTTC.

The chain joins TRBV19 to TRBJ1-2, with D tentatively TRBD1 (6 bases). The CDR3 extends over 15 amino acids. Germline values: CDR1 LNHDA, CDR2 SQIVND (reference sequence). Trimming shortened V by 3 bases and J by 5 bases, and 16 bases separated the two germline ends. The CDR3 DNA reads as TGTGCCAGTAGTATTTTAGCGGGGGGCGGATATGGCTACACCTTC. Translating gives CASSILAGGGYGYTF.

This clone has a handful of counts. The rearrangement uses TRBV7-9 and TRBJ2-1, with 7 bases aligning to TRBD2. The junction had 10 bases not matched to a gene; V was cut back by 1 base and J by 10 bases. Germline V gene lookup returns CDR1 SEHNR and CDR2 FQNEAQ (reference sequence). This CDR3 comprises 15 residues. The CDR3: CASSLGFAGEDEQFF. CDR3 nucleotide sequence: TGTGCCAGCAGCTTAGGATTTGCGGGGGAGGACGAGCAGTTCTTC. The full variable domain, with the rest looked up from reference TRBV7-9 and TRBJ2-1, is DTGVSQNPRHKITKRGQNVTFRCDPISEHNRLYWYRQTLGQGPEFLTYFQNEAQLEKSRLLSDRFSAERPKGSFSTLEIQRTEQGDSAMYLCASSLGFAGEDEQFFGPGTRLTVL.

The chain combines TRBV30 with TRBJ1-1; the D gene is possibly TRBD1 (6 bases). The germline gives CDR1 GTSNPN, CDR2 SVGIG (reference sequence). This CDR3 spans 14 amino acids. Trimming removed 1 base at V and 1 base at J, with 10 bases between. CDR3 residues: CAWSAGTSNTEAFF. DNA for the CDR3: TGTGCCTGGAGTGCTGGGACATCGAACACTGAAGCTTTCTTT.

The chain carries TRBV29-1 and TRBJ2-5, with D possibly matching TRBD2 (5 bases). The CDR3 runs 13 residues. Germline V gives CDR1 SQVTM, CDR2 ANQGSEA. Trimming took 4 bases from V and 4 from J, leaving 13 bases between them. The CDR3 region is CSVVSGSGETQYF. The CDR3 nucleotides are TGCAGCGTTGTATCGGGATCAGGAGAGACCCAGTACTTC. Full variable domain (missing parts from reference TRBV29-1 and TRBJ2-5): SAVISQKPSRDICQRGTSLTIQCQVDSQVTMMFWYRQQPGQSLTLIATANQGSEATYESGFVIDKFPISRPNLTFSTLTVSNMSPEDSSIYLCSVVSGSGETQYFGPGTRLLVL.

A word on this clone: The sample holds other DNA sequences that translate to the same CDR3. J is TRBJ1-6 and V is TRBV27, with 7 bases identical to TRBD1. CDR1 is MNHEY and CDR2 is SMNVEV in the germline V gene (reference sequence). The CDR3 loop spans 15 amino acids. Trimming cost V 6 bases and J 2 bases; bases outside gene matches: 4. The DNA for the CDR3 is TGTGCCAGCAGACCCGGGACAGCCTATAATTCACCCCTCCACTTT. Translating gives CASRPGTAYNSPLHF.

The gene calls are TRBV7-9 and TRBJ1-1, with 7 bases matching TRBD1. The CDR3 length is 18 residues. The germline V gene has CDR1 SEHNR and CDR2 FQNEAQ (reference sequence). With 3 bases clipped from V and 1 base from J, the junction kept 14 bases outside the gene matches. CDR3 sequence (DNA): TGTGCCAGCAGCTTCTCCATATTACCCCGACAGGGGAACACTGAAGCTTTCTTT. Translated, it gives CASSFSILPRQGNTEAFF. The variable domain in full, with the rest retrieved from reference TRBV7-9 and TRBJ1-1, is DTGVSQNPRHKITKRGQNVTFRCDPISEHNRLYWYRQTLGQGPEFLTYFQNEAQLEKSRLLSDRFSAERPKGSFSTLEIQRTEQGDSAMYLCASSFSILPRQGNTEAFFGQGTRLTVV.

The sample holds one count of this clone. This chain joins TRBV12-5 and TRBJ2-3, with D possibly TRBD2 on 6 matching bases. This CDR3 is 12 amino acids long. V gave up 7 bases and J gave up 1 base, with 6 bases separating them. CDR1 and CDR2 (germline): LGHNT, FRNRAP. CDR3 region: CASAGGTDTQYF. CDR3 bases: TGTGCTAGTGCGGGGGGCACAGATACGCAGTATTTT.

This sequence joins TRBV30 and TRBJ1-5, with D possibly TRBD1 on 6 matching bases. V lost 0 bases, J lost 6 bases, and 27 bases lay in between. CDR1 and CDR2 from the germline V gene are GTSNPN and SVGIG (reference sequence). The CDR3 runs 19 residues. CDR3 sequence: CAWSVRGSGLRGAPQPQHF. The CDR3 DNA reads TGTGCCTGGAGTGTACGGGGCTCGGGGCTGCGGGGGGCACCTCAGCCCCAGCATTTT.

The rearrangement joins TRBV6-6 to TRBJ1-5; maybe TRBD1 (6 bases). There are 13 residues in the CDR3. CDR1 and CDR2 from the germline V gene are MNHNY and SVGAGI (reference sequence). Trimming took off 2 bases at V and 4 bases at J, with 6 bases between the two ends. The CDR3 here is CASSYDRNQPQHF. The CDR3 DNA follows: TGTGCCAGCAGTTACGACAGGAATCAGCCCCAGCATTTT.